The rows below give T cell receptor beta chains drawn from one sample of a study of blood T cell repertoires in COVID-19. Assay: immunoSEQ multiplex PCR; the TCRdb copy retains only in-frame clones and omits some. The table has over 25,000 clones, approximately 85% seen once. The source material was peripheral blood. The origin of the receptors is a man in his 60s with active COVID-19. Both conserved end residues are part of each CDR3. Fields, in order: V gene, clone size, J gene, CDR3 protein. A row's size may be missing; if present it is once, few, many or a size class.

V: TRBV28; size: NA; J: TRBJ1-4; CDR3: CASSGQGSDEKLFF
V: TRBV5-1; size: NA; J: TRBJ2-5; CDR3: CASSLVLAGETQYF
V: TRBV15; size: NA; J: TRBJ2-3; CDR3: CATSRDSRTDTQYF
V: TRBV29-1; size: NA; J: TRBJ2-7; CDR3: CSVETWTGRSEQYF
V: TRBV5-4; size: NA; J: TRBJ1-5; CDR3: CASSYTGEIRNQPQHF
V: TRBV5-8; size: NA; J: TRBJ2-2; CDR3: CASSLGTGLTGELFF
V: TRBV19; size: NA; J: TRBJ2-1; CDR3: CASSWTSGYNEQFF
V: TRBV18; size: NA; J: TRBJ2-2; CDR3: CASSPQGGPNTGELFF
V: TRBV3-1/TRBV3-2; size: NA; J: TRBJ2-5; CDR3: CASSQDGRETVETQYF
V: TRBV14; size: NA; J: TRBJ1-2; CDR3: CASSQVGGGYTF
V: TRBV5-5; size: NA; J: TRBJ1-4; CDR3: CASSLFVKMREKLFF
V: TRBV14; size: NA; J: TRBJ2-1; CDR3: CASSQGTGSHNEQFF
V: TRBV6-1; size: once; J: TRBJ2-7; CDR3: CASSEILAGLYEQYF
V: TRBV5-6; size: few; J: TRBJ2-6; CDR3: CASSWKGDTGANVLTF
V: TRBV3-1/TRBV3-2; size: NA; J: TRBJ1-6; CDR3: CASSQLNSPLHF